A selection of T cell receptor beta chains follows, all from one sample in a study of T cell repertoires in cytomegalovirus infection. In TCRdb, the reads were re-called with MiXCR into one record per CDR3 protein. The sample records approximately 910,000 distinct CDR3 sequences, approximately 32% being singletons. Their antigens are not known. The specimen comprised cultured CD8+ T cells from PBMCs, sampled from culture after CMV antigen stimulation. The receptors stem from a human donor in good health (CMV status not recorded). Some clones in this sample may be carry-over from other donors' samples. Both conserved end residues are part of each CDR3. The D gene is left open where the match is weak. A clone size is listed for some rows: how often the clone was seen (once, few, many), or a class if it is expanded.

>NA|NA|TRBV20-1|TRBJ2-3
CSASPDASSTDTQYF
TGCAGTGCTAGCCCCGATGCTTCTAGCACAGATACGCAGTATTTT
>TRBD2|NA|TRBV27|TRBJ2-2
CASSSHNQRGGYTGELFF
TGTGCCAGCAGTTCTCATAACCAGCGGGGAGGGTATACCGGGGAGCTGTTTTTT
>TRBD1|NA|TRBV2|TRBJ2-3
CASSVTSGTGDTDTQYF
TGTGCCAGCAGTGTAACCTCCGGGACAGGGGACACAGATACGCAGTATTTT
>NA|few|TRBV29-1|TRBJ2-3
CSVRGPSTDTQYF
TGCAGCGTTCGGGGGCCAAGCACAGATACGCAGTATTTT
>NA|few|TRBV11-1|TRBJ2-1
CASSFGEEWGYNEQFF
TGTGCCAGCAGCTTTGGCGAAGAGTGGGGATACAATGAGCAGTTCTTC
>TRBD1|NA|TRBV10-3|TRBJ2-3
CAISESNGGTGPTDTQYF
TGTGCCATCAGTGAGTCGAACGGGGGGACAGGGCCCACAGATACGCAGTATTTT
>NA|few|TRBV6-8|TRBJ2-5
CASSYSLGAETQYF
TGTGCCAGCAGTTACTCGTTGGGCGCGGAGACCCAGTACTTC
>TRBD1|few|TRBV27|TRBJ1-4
CASSSTGGLEKLFF
TGTGCCAGCAGTTCGACAGGGGGACTTGAAAAACTGTTTTTT
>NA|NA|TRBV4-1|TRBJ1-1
CASSQDPRGTEAFF
TGCGCCAGCAGCCAAGACCCACGAGGTACTGAAGCTTTCTTT
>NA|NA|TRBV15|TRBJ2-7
CATGRDGGGSSYEQYF
TGTGCCACCGGCAGAGATGGGGGCGGGAGCTCCTACGAGCAGTACTTC
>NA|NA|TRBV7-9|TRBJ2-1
CVSSALAGALFHEQFF
TGTGTCAGCAGCGCACTCGCGGGGGCCCTCTTCCATGAGCAGTTCTTC
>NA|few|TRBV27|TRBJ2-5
CASSPGLGRETQYF
TGTGCCAGCAGCCCTGGACTCGGACGGGAGACCCAGTACTTC
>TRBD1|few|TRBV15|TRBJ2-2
CATSNGRGIRELFF
TGTGCCACCAGCAACGGCAGGGGGATACGGGAGCTGTTTTTT
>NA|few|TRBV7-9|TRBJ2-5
CASSLAAGTGVTQYF
TGTGCCAGCAGCTTAGCGGCGGGGACGGGGGTGACCCAGTACTTC
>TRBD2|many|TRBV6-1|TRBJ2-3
CASRRGGTSTDTQYF
TGTGCCAGCAGACGCGGGGGGACGAGCACAGATACGCAGTATTTT
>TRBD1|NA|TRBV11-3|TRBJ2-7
CASGQGLFSEQYF
TGTGCCAGCGGACAGGGACTTTTCAGTGAGCAGTACTTC
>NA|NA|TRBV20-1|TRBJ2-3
CSARDEREPYTTTDTQYF
TGCAGTGCTAGAGATGAGAGAGAGCCCTACACCACCACAGATACGCAGTATTTT
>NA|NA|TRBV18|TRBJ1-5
CASSSGVFDNQPQHF
TGTGCCAGCTCATCAGGGGTATTTGACAATCAGCCCCAGCATTTT
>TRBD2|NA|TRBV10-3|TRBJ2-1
CAISESTGGAYNEQFF
TGTGCCATCAGTGAGTCGACGGGGGGGGCCTACAATGAGCAGTTCTTC
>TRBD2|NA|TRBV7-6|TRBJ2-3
CASSLRTSGTDTQYF
TGTGCCAGCAGCTTACGGACTAGCGGCACAGATACGCAGTATTTT
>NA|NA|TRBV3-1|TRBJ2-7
CASSQGWGAGYEQYF
TGTGCCAGCAGCCAAGGATGGGGGGCTGGCTACGAGCAGTACTTC
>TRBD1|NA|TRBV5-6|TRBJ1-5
CASSIGTGVKPQHF
TGTGCCAGCAGCATTGGGACAGGGGTAAAGCCCCAGCATTTT
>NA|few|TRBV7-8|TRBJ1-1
CASSWGGQLNTEAFF
TGTGCCAGCAGCTGGGGAGGACAGCTGAACACTGAAGCTTTCTTT
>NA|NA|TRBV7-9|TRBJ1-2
CASSSWAPNYGCTF
TGTGCCAGCAGCTCCTGGGCGCCTAACTATGGCTGCACCTTC
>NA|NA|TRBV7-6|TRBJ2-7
CASSLVSSGNHEQYF
TGTGCCAGCAGCTTAGTTTCGTCGGGGAACCACGAGCAGTACTTC
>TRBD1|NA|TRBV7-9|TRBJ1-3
CASSLWTGHFSGNTIYF
TGTGCCAGCAGCCTATGGACAGGCCATTTCTCTGGAAACACCATATATTTT
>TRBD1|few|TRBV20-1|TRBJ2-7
CSASVTGGIYEQYF
TGCAGTGCTAGCGTGACAGGGGGCATTTACGAGCAGTACTTC
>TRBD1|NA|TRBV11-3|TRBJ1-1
CASSLDGTENTEAFF
TGTGCCAGCAGCTTAGATGGGACAGAGAACACTGAAGCTTTCTTT
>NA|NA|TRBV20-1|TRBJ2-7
CSARVEEPSYEQYF
TGCAGTGCTAGAGTCGAGGAACCCTCCTACGAGCAGTACTTC
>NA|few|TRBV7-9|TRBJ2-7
CASSYVASEQYF
TGTGCCAGCAGCTACGTTGCGAGCGAGCAGTACTTC
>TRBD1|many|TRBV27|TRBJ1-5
CASRMTGIPNQPQHF
TGTGCCAGCAGGATGACAGGGATCCCTAATCAGCCCCAGCATTTT
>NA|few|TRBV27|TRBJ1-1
CASSSGTGSNTEAFF
TGTGCCAGCAGTTCCGGGACGGGTTCGAACACTGAAGCTTTCTTT
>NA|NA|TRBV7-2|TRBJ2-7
CASSPGWGPGYEQYF
TGTGCCAGCAGCCCAGGGTGGGGGCCCGGCTACGAGCAGTACTTC
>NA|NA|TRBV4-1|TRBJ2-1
CASSQDGMEYNEQFF
TGCGCCAGCAGCCAAGATGGAATGGAATACAATGAGCAGTTCTTC
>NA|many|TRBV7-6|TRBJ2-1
CASSGLAGSGYNEQFF
TGTGCCAGCAGTGGGTTGGCGGGGAGCGGCTACAATGAGCAGTTCTTC
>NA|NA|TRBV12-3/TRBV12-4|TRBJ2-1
CASGRVRYEQFF
TGTGCCAGCGGCAGGGTGAGGTATGAGCAGTTCTTC
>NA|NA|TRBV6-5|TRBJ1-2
CASSYGTGYTF
TGTGCCAGCAGTTACGGTACTGGCTACACCTTC
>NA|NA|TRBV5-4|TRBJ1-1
CASRGGRGAFF
TGTGCCAGCAGGGGTGGAAGGGGAGCTTTCTTT
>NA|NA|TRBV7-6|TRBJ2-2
CASSLGLNLGNTGELFF
TGTGCCAGCAGCTTAGGGCTCAATCTCGGGAACACCGGGGAGCTGTTTTTT
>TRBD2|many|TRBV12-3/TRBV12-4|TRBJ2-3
CASSLVGGGRTDTQYF
TGTGCCAGCAGTTTAGTAGGCGGGGGGCGGACAGATACGCAGTATTTT
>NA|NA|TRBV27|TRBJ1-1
CASSPGTPNTEAFF
TGTGCCAGCAGTCCGGGGACACCGAACACTGAAGCTTTCTTT
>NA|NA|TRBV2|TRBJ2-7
CASTAGQYFEQYF
TGTGCCAGCACCGCGGGACAGTATTTCGAGCAGTACTTC
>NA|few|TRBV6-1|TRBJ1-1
CASSEWKNGLGRRNTEAFF
TGTGCCAGCAGTGAATGGAAAAATGGGTTGGGACGGAGGAACACTGAAGCTTTCTTT
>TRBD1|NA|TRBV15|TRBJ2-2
CATSNRQGNTGELFF
TGTGCCACCAGCAACAGACAGGGGAACACCGGGGAGCTGTTTTTT
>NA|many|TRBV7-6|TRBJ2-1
CASSFIGGSEQFF
TGTGCCAGCAGCTTTATCGGGGGCAGTGAGCAGTTCTTC
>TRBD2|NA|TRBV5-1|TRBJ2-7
CASSLVSGAAAEQYF
TGCGCCAGCAGCTTGGTAAGCGGGGCCGCCGCCGAGCAGTACTTC
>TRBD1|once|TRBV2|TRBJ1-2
CASSERDRVTDGYTF
TGTGCCAGCAGTGAGAGGGACAGGGTAACGGATGGCTACACCTTC
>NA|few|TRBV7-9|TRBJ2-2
CARGGSGVTGELFF
TGTGCCCGCGGGGGATCAGGGGTAACCGGGGAGCTGTTTTTT
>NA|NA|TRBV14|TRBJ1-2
CASSQYPGQGYTF
TGTGCCAGCAGCCAGTATCCAGGGCAAGGCTACACCTTC
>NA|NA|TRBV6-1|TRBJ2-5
CASSVTDTQETQYF
TGTGCCAGCAGTGTGACTGATACCCAAGAGACCCAGTACTTC
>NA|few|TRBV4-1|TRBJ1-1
CASSQDPGATEAFF
TGCGCCAGCAGCCAAGATCCCGGGGCGACTGAAGCTTTCTTT
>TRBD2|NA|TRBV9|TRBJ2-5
CASSYRGGAQETQYF
TGTGCCAGCAGTTACCGGGGGGGGGCCCAAGAGACCCAGTACTTC
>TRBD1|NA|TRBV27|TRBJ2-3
CASRSRDRNTDTQYF
TGTGCCAGCAGATCCCGGGACAGAAACACAGATACGCAGTATTTT
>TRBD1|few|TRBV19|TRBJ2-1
CASSIFQGAYNEQFF
TGTGCCAGTAGTATTTTCCAGGGGGCTTACAATGAGCAGTTCTTC
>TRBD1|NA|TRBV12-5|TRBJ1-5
CASGHGQGKSNQPQHF
TGTGCTAGTGGTCACGGACAGGGTAAGAGCAATCAGCCCCAGCATTTT
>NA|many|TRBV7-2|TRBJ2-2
CASSDRGPLRHTNTGELFF
TGTGCCAGCAGCGATCGGGGTCCCCTACGCCATACGAACACCGGGGAGCTGTTTTTT
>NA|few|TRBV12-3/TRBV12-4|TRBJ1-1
CASTPVGQGNTEAFF
TGTGCCAGCACTCCGGTCGGGCAGGGGAACACTGAAGCTTTCTTT
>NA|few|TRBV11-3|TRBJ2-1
CASSPGAWGEQFF
TGTGCCAGCAGTCCGGGGGCTTGGGGTGAGCAGTTCTTC
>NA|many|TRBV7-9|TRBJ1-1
CASRALNTEAFF
TGTGCCAGCCGGGCCTTGAACACTGAAGCTTTCTTT
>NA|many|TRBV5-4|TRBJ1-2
CASSFTGSNYGYTF
TGTGCCAGCAGTTTTACAGGGTCCAACTATGGCTACACCTTC